This is a list of T cell receptor beta chains from one sample in a study of blood T cell repertoires in COVID-19. Data came from immunoSEQ multiplex PCR; TCRdb stores just in-frame clones and leaves some out. Altogether fewer than 200,000 clones are present, approximately 79% being singletons, with the ten largest covering 26%. The specimen was peripheral blood. Source of these receptors: a woman between 65 and 79 years old with acute or convalescent COVID-19. CDR3s include the opening cysteine and the closing phenylalanine or tryptophan. The D gene is left open where the match is weak. Size values are once, few and many counts, or a class for expanded clones, and some rows have none.

-,TRBJ1-2,14,TRBV4-2,-,CASSQDQVDYGYTF,TGTGCCAGCAGCCAGGATCAGGTGGACTATGGCTACACCTTC
-,TRBJ2-7,16,TRBV19,-,CASSIDRSTESYEQYF,TGTGCCAGTAGTATAGATCGTAGCACGGAGTCGTACGAGCAGTACTTC
-,TRBJ1-4,14,TRBV5-5,-,CASSGWGGREKLFF,TGTGCCAGCAGCGGGTGGGGGGGCAGAGAAAAACTGTTTTTT
-,TRBJ1-3,12,TRBV7-2,-,CASSLVGNTIYF,TGTGCCAGCAGCTTAGTAGGAAACACCATATATTTT
-,TRBJ1-1,14,TRBV18,-,CASSPRGLSTEAFF,TGTGCCAGCTCACCGAGAGGGTTGAGCACTGAAGCTTTCTTT
TRBD2,TRBJ2-3,17,TRBV12-5,-,CASGLGTSGSLTDTQYF,TGTGCTAGTGGTTTGGGTACTAGCGGGAGTCTAACAGATACGCAGTATTTT
TRBD2,TRBJ2-1,17,TRBV6-1,-,CASSASSLAGALGEQFF,TGTGCCAGCAGTGCCTCTTCTCTAGCGGGAGCTCTAGGGGAGCAGTTCTTC
TRBD2,TRBJ2-7,14,TRBV5-1,-,CASSLGGRSDEQYF,TGCGCCAGCAGCTTGGGCGGGAGGTCGGACGAGCAGTACTTC
-,TRBJ2-2,14,TRBV29-1,few,CSATSTNTAGELFF,TGCAGCGCAACATCGACTAACACGGCCGGGGAGCTGTTTTTT
-,TRBJ2-7,11,TRBV7-9,-,CASSSTYEQYF,TGTGCCAGCAGCTCTACCTACGAGCAGTACTTC
TRBD1,TRBJ2-7,15,TRBV2,few,CASQRDRNPSYEQYF,TGTGCCTCCCAAAGGGACAGAAACCCCTCCTACGAGCAGTACTTC
TRBD1,TRBJ1-5,15,TRBV2,few,CASSEEGQGSQPQHF,TGTGCCAGCAGTGAAGAAGGACAGGGAAGTCAGCCCCAGCATTTT
-,TRBJ2-7,13,TRBV2,-,CASNFRSSYEQYF,TGTGCCAGCAACTTCCGGAGCTCCTACGAGCAGTACTTC
TRBD1,TRBJ1-4,16,TRBV2,-,CASRFNLQGAREKLFF,TGTGCCAGCCGTTTCAATTTACAGGGGGCGCGGGAAAAACTGTTTTTT
TRBD1,TRBJ2-2,13,TRBV5-4,-,CASSLTGAGELFF,TGTGCCAGCAGCTTGACAGGGGCCGGGGAGCTGTTTTTT
TRBD2,TRBJ2-7,14,TRBV6-5,-,CASNPLAGGLEQYF,TGTGCCAGCAACCCACTAGCGGGAGGGCTTGAGCAGTACTTC
TRBD2,TRBJ2-7,15,TRBV25-1,-,CASSESAGGRLEQYF,TGTGCCAGCAGTGAATCGGCGGGAGGTCGGTTGGAGCAGTACTTC
-,TRBJ2-7,15,TRBV3-1/TRBV3-2,-,CASSQDPRGSYEQYF,TGTGCCAGCAGCCAAGATCCTCGAGGAAGCTACGAGCAGTACTTC
TRBD1,TRBJ1-4,15,TRBV2,-,CASRGGTGGNEKLFF,TGTGCCAGCAGGGGGGGGACAGGCGGAAATGAAAAACTGTTTTTT
TRBD2,TRBJ2-1,16,TRBV14,-,CASSQGRGGRSNEQFF,TGTGCCAGCAGCCAAGGGCGGGGGGGTCGAAGCAATGAGCAGTTCTTC
TRBD2,TRBJ2-1,15,TRBV19,-,CASRPLAGGYNEQFF,TGTGCCAGTAGGCCACTAGCGGGAGGCTACAATGAGCAGTTCTTC
TRBD1,TRBJ1-2,15,TRBV25-1,-,CASRATTGGNYGYTF,TGTGCCAGCAGGGCTACGACAGGGGGAAACTATGGCTACACCTTC
-,TRBJ2-7,15,TRBV7-2,-,CASTYSATGTYEQYF,TGTGCCAGCACCTATTCTGCGACGGGAACCTACGAGCAGTACTTC
-,TRBJ1-2,18,TRBV2,-,CASTEGGVSSYLGYGYTF,TGTGCCAGCACAGAGGGCGGGGTGTCCTCCTACTTAGGCTATGGCTACACCTTC
-,TRBJ1-5,14,TRBV6-1,few,CASSEGAGNQPQHF,TGTGCCAGCAGTGAGGGGGCAGGGAATCAGCCCCAGCATTTT
-,TRBJ2-1,17,TRBV5-4,-,CASSLGGSSLISNEQFF,TGTGCCAGCAGCTTGGGAGGGTCTAGTTTGATATCGAATGAGCAGTTCTTC
TRBD2,TRBJ2-5,14,TRBV29-1,-,CSSRTSGAWETQYF,TGCAGCTCCCGGACTAGCGGGGCTTGGGAGACCCAGTACTTC
TRBD2,TRBJ2-1,16,TRBV7-6,-,CASSLTGAGGLNEQFF,TGTGCCAGCAGCTTAACGGGGGCGGGAGGTCTAAATGAGCAGTTCTTC
-,TRBJ2-7,14,TRBV4-2,-,CASSQGIGVYEQYF,TGTGCCAGCAGCCAAGGGATAGGGGTTTACGAGCAGTACTTC
-,TRBJ1-6,16,TRBV27,once,CATRRGAHPNNSPLHF,TGTGCCACCAGGCGGGGGGCGCACCCCAATAATTCACCCCTCCACTTT
-,TRBJ2-1,13,TRBV19,-,CASERSSYNEQFF,TGTGCCAGTGAGCGGAGCTCCTACAATGAGCAGTTCTTC
-,TRBJ1-5,15,TRBV30,once,CAWSAGVDSNQPQHF,TGTGCCTGGAGTGCAGGGGTGGATAGCAATCAGCCCCAGCATTTT
TRBD1,TRBJ1-2,14,TRBV28,-,CASTPQGGSYGYTF,TGTGCCAGCACCCCTCAGGGGGGTTCCTATGGCTACACCTTC
TRBD2,TRBJ2-1,15,TRBV10-1,-,CASSEQPWGGNEQFF,TGCGCCAGCAGTGAACAGCCCTGGGGGGGTAATGAGCAGTTCTTC
-,TRBJ1-1,15,TRBV7-2,-,CASSLVTAGTTEAFF,TGTGCCAGCAGCTTAGTCACAGCGGGAACAACTGAAGCTTTCTTT
TRBD2,TRBJ2-3,14,TRBV19,-,CASRSLADTDTQYF,TGTGCCAGTCGGAGCCTAGCGGACACAGATACGCAGTATTTT
-,TRBJ2-2,18,TRBV5-1,-,CASSPTGLTHQNTGELFF,TGCGCCAGCAGCCCTACAGGGCTTACTCATCAGAACACCGGGGAGCTGTTTTTT
-,TRBJ2-7,13,TRBV5-6,-,CASSFPPGIEQYF,TGTGCCAGCAGCTTCCCCCCCGGGATCGAGCAGTACTTC
-,TRBJ2-3,13,TRBV5-4,-,CASSLAGTDTQYF,TGTGCCAGCAGCTTGGCCGGCACAGATACGCAGTATTTT
-,TRBJ2-1,12,TRBV20-1,-,CSASVRANEQFF,TGCAGTGCTAGTGTCAGGGCGAATGAGCAGTTCTTC
-,TRBJ2-7,12,TRBV2,-,CASRADIYEQYF,TGTGCCAGCAGGGCAGATATCTACGAGCAGTACTTC
-,TRBJ2-1,14,TRBV6-6,-,CASSYSNGGDEQFF,TGTGCCAGCAGTTACTCGAATGGCGGCGATGAGCAGTTCTTC
-,TRBJ1-5,19,TRBV27,-,CASSLSFWTETHGNQPQHF,TGTGCCAGCAGTTTATCGTTTTGGACAGAGACCCATGGCAATCAGCCCCAGCATTTT
TRBD2,TRBJ2-3,15,TRBV7-3,-,CASSSGLAGTDTQYF,TGTGCCAGCAGCTCGGGACTAGCGGGCACAGATACGCAGTATTTT
-,TRBJ1-6,15,TRBV15,-,CATGPSAAYNSPLHF,TGTGCCACCGGTCCCTCGGCGGCCTATAATTCACCCCTCCACTTT
TRBD2,TRBJ2-1,18,TRBV5-1,-,CASSWSTSGRKGYNEQFF,TGCGCCAGCAGCTGGAGTACTAGCGGGAGGAAGGGATACAATGAGCAGTTCTTC
-,TRBJ2-7,11,TRBV21-1,-,CASSSNYEQYF,TGTGCCAGCAGCTCTAATTACGAGCAGTACTTC
-,TRBJ1-5,13,TRBV3-1/TRBV3-2,-,CASSQSLNQPQHF,TGTGCCAGCAGCCAGTCTTTAAATCAGCCCCAGCATTTT
-,TRBJ1-1,14,TRBV5-8,-,CASSFIRPALEAFF,TGTGCCAGCAGCTTCATAAGACCTGCGTTGGAGGCTTTCTTT
-,TRBJ1-5,18,TRBV19,-,CASSIPTITGTSNQPQHF,TGTGCCAGTAGTATCCCTACAATTACAGGGACTAGCAATCAGCCCCAGCATTTT
-,TRBJ1-5,16,TRBV4-1,-,CASSQVFIRSNQPQHF,TGCGCCAGCAGCCAAGTGTTTATCAGGAGCAATCAGCCCCAGCATTTT
-,TRBJ2-1,12,TRBV5-1,-,CASSEGGNEQFF,TGCGCCAGCAGCGAAGGGGGCAATGAGCAGTTCTTC
-,TRBJ1-1,13,TRBV9,few,CASSSLTNTEAFF,TGTGCCAGCAGCTCGCTAACGAACACTGAAGCTTTCTTT
-,TRBJ2-3,14,TRBV5-1,-,CASSLWARTDTQYF,TGCGCCAGCAGCTTGTGGGCCCGCACAGATACGCAGTATTTT
-,TRBJ1-4,14,TRBV19,-,CASREARRGEKLFF,TGTGCCAGTAGAGAAGCGAGGAGAGGTGAAAAACTGTTTTTT
TRBD2,TRBJ2-1,14,TRBV7-3,once,CASSLEAGVHEQFF,TGTGCCAGCAGCTTAGAAGCGGGAGTGCATGAGCAGTTCTTC